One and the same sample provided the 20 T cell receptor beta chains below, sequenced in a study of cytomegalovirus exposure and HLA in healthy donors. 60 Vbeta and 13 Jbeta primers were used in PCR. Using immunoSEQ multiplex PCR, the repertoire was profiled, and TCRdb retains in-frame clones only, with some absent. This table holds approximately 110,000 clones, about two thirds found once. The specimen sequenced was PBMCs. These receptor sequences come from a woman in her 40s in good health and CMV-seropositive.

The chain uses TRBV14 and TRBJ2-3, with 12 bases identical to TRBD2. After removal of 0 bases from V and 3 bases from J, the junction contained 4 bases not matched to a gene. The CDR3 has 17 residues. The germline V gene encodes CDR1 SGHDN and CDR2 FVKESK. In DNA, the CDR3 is TGTGCCAGCAGCCAAGATTGGACTAGCGGGGCTACAGATACGCAGTATTTT. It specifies CASSQDWTSGATDTQYF.

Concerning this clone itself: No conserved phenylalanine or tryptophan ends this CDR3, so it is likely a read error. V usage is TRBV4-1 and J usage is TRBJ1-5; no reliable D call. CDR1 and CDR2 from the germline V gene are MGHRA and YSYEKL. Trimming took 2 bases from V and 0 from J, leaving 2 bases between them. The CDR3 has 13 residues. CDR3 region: CASSQSSNQPQHL. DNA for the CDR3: TGCGCCAGCAGCCAATCTAGCAATCAGCCCCAGCATCTT.

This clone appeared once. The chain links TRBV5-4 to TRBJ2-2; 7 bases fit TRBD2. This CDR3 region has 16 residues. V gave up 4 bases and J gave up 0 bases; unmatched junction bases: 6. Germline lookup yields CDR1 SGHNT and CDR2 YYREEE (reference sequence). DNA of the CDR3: TGTGCCAGCAGCCCCTTGGGGGGGGCGAACACCGGGGAGCTGTTTTTT. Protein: CASSPLGGANTGELFF.

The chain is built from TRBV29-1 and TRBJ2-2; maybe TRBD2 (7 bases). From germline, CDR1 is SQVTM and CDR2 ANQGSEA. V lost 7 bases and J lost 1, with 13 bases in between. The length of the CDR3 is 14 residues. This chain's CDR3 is CSGTGGKNTGELFF. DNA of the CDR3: TGCAGCGGCACGGGGGGCAAGAACACCGGGGAGCTGTTTTTT.

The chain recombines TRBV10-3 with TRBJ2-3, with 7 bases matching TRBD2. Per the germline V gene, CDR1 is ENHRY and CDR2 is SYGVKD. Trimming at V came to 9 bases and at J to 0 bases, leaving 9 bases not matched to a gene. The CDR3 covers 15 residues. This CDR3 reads CAIEGERDSTDTQYF. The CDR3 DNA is TGTGCCATTGAAGGCGAGCGGGATAGCACAGATACGCAGTATTTT.

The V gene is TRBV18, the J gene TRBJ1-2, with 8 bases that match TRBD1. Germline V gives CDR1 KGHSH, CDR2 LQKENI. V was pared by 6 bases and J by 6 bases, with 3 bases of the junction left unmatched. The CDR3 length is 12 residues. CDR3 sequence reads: CASSPDRDGYTF. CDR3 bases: TGTGCCAGCTCCCCGGACAGGGATGGCTACACCTTC. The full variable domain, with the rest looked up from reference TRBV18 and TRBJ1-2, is NAGVMQNPRHLVRRRGQEARLRCSPMKGHSHVYWYRQLPEEGLKFMVYLQKENIIDESGMPKERFSAEFPKEGPSILRIQQVVRGDSAAYFCASSPDRDGYTFGSGTRLTVV.

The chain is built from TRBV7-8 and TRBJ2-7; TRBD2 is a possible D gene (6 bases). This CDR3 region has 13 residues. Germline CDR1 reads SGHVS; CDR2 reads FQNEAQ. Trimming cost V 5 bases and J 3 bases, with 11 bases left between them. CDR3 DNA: TGTGCCAGCAGCCCCCAGCGGGTCTACGAGCAGTACTTC. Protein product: CASSPQRVYEQYF.

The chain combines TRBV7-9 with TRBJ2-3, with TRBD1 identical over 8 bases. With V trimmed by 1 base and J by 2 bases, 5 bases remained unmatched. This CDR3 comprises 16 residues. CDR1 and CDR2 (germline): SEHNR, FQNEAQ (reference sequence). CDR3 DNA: TGTGCCAGCAGCTTAGTGGGCAGGGGGCTCACAGATACGCAGTATTTT. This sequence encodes CASSLVGRGLTDTQYF.

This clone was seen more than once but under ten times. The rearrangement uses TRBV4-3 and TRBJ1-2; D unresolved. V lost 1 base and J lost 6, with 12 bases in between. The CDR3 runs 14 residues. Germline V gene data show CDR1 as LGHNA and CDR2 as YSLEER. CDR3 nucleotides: TGCGCCAGCAGCCAAGGTTCGCGGCCTCATGGCTACACCTTC. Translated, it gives CASSQGSRPHGYTF.

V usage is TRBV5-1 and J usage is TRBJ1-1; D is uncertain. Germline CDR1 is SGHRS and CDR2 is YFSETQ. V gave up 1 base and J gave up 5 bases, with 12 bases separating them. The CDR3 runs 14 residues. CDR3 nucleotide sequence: TGCGCCAGCAGCTTGTCAGGTGGGGAGACTGAAGCTTTCTTT. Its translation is CASSLSGGETEAFF.

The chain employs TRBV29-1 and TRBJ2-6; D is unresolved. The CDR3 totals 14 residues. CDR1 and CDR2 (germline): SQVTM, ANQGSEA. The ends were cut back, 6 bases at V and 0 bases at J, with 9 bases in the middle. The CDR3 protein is CSVANYSGANVLTF. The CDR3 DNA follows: TGCAGCGTCGCAAACTACTCTGGGGCCAACGTCCTGACTTTC.

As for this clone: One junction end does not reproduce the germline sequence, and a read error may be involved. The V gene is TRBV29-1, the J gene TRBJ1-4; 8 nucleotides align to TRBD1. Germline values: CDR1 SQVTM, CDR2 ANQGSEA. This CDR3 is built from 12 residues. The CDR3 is CSVEGTGQKLFF. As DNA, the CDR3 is TGCAGCGTGGAAGGGACAGGTCAAAAACTGTTTTTT.

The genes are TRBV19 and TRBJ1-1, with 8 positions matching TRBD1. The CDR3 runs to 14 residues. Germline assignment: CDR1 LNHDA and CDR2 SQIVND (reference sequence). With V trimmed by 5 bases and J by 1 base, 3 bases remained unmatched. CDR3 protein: CASSFTGGNTEAFF. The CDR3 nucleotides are TGTGCCAGTAGTTTCACAGGGGGGAACACTGAAGCTTTCTTT. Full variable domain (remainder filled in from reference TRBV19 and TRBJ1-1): DGGITQSPKYLFRKEGQNVTLSCEQNLNHDAMYWYRQDPGQGLRLIYYSQIVNDFQKGDIAEGYSVSREKKESFPLTVTSAQKNPTAFYLCASSFTGGNTEAFFGQGTRLTVV.

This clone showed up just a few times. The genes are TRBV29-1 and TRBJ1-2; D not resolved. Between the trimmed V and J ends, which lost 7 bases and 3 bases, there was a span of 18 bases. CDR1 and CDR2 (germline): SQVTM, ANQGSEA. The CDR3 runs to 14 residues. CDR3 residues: CSALPGSGDYGYTF. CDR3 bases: TGCAGCGCGTTACCTGGGTCGGGAGACTATGGCTACACCTTC.

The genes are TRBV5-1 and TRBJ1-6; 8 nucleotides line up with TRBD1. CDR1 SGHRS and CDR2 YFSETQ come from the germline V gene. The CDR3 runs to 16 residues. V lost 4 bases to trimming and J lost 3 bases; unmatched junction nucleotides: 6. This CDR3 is CASSKTGEFYNSPLHF. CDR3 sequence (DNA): TGCGCCAGCAGCAAGACAGGGGAGTTCTATAATTCACCCCTCCACTTT.

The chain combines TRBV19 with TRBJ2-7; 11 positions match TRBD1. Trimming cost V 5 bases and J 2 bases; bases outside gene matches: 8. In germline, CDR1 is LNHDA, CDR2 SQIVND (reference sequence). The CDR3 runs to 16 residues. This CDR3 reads CASSPLGDRGAYEQYF. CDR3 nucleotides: TGTGCCAGTAGTCCCCTCGGGGACAGGGGGGCCTACGAGCAGTACTTC.

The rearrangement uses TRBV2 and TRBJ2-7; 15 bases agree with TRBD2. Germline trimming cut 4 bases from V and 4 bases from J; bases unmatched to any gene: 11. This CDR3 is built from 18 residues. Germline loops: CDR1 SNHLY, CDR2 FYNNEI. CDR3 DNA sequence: TGTGCCAGCAGTGGATTTGGGACTAGCGGGGGGCTTTCATACGAGCAGTACTTC. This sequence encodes CASSGFGTSGGLSYEQYF.

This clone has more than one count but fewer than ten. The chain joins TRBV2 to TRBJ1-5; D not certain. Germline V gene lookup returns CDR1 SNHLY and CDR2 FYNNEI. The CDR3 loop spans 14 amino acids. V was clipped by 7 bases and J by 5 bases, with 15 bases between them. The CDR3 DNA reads TGTGCCAGCAATCGGGAATCCTACGATCAGCCCCAGCATTTT. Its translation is CASNRESYDQPQHF.

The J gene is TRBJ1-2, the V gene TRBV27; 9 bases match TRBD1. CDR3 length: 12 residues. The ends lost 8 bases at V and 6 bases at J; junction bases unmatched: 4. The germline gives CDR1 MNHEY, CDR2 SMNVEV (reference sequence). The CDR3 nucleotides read TGTGCCAGCGGTCGGACAGGGGATGGCTACACCTTC. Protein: CASGRTGDGYTF.

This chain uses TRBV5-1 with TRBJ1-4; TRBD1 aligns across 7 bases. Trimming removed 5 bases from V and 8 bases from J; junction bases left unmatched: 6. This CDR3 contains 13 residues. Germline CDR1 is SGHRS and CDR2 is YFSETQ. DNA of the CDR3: TGCGCCAGCAGTCGACAGGGACACGAAAAACTGTTTTTT. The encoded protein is CASSRQGHEKLFF.